Each of the 32 T cell receptor beta chains below was sequenced from the same sample in a study of CD8 T cells in ankylosing spondylitis. Study-wide results and caveats: A TCR beta motif of several highly homologous variants appeared characteristic of ankylosing spondylitis blood.

Via MiXCR, TCRdb re-called the 5' RACE reads, giving one row per CDR3 protein. Here the sample spans 100,000 to 150,000 distinct CDR3 sequences, approximately 17% being singletons. These receptors' targets are unknown. The specimen was blood, either unsorted or a sorted T cell fraction (not recorded which). Receptors were obtained from a male donor with ankylosing spondylitis.

This chain uses TRBV20-1 with TRBJ2-7, with 10 bases aligning to TRBD2. This CDR3 is built from 17 residues. Trimming at V came to 5 bases and at J to 2 bases, leaving 15 bases not matched to a gene. Germline V gene data show CDR1 as DFQATT and CDR2 as SNEGSKA (reference sequence). The CDR3 DNA follows: TGCAGTGCTGTTCCGGGACTAGCGTTGGAGGGGGCCTACGAGCAGTACTTC. This sequence encodes CSAVPGLALEGAYEQYF.

This chain links TRBV7-6 with TRBJ2-1; 13 nucleotides agree with TRBD2. Germline CDR1 is SGHVS and CDR2 is FNYEAQ. J lost 9 bases, V lost 5 bases, and 7 bases had no gene match. CDR3 length: 15 amino acids. For the CDR3, the DNA is TGTGCCAGCAGCCAACTAGCGGGAGGGCCCGGTGAGCAGTTCTTC. Encoded protein: CASSQLAGGPGEQFF.

V gene TRBV24-1 combines with J gene TRBJ2-1, with a possible D match to TRBD1 (5 bases). Trimming cost V 3 bases and J 6 bases, with 11 bases left between them. This CDR3 comprises 14 residues. CDR1 is KGHDR and CDR2 is SFDVKD in the germline V gene. The CDR3 loop reads CATSDLQGFNEQFF. In DNA form, the CDR3 reads TGTGCCACCAGTGATCTCCAGGGATTCAATGAGCAGTTCTTC.

This clonotype was observed a few times. CDR3 region: CASSFPRGGSPANTGELFF. In DNA, the CDR3 is TGTGCCAGCAGCTTCCCTCGAGGCGGGAGCCCCGCGAACACCGGGGAGCTGTTTTTT. The rearrangement links TRBV7-8 to TRBJ2-2, with 7 bases lining up with TRBD2. The germline gives CDR1 SGHVS, CDR2 FQNEAQ. Germline trimming cut 3 bases from V and 0 bases from J; bases unmatched to any gene: 13. There are 19 residues in the CDR3.

The chain recombines TRBV3-1 with TRBJ2-7; no clear D gene. The germline gives CDR1 LGHDT, CDR2 YNNKEL (reference sequence). The CDR3 totals 12 residues. The ends were cut back, 0 bases at V and 7 bases at J, with 7 bases in the middle. The CDR3, as DNA: TGTGCCAGCAGCCAAGAATACAAGGAGCAGTACTTC. Its protein product is CASSQEYKEQYF.

This clonotype has more than one count but fewer than ten. The V gene is TRBV9, the J gene TRBJ1-5, with TRBD1 matching 8 bases. The germline CDR1 and CDR2 sequences are SGDLS and YYNGEE. J gave up 4 bases and V 7 bases, and 4 bases lay outside the gene matches. CDR3 length: 13 residues. The CDR3 DNA is TGTGCCAGCGGACAGGGTAGGAATCAGCCCCAGCATTTT. Its translation: CASGQGRNQPQHF. The complete variable domain, with remaining parts taken from reference TRBV9 and TRBJ1-5, reads DSGVTQTPKHLITATGQRVTLRCSPRSGDLSVYWYQQSLDQGLQFLIQYYNGEERAKGNILERFSAQQFPDLHSELNLSSLELGDSALYFCASGQGRNQPQHFGDGTRLSIL.

This clonotype was observed a handful of times. This chain links TRBV16 with TRBJ2-3; 7 bases fit TRBD1. The CDR3 consists of 16 residues. With V trimmed by 3 bases and J by 2 bases, 8 bases remained unmatched. CDR1 and CDR2 (germline): KGHSY, FQNENV. CDR3 coding DNA: TGTGCCAGCAGCCACACCGACAGGGTCGACACAGATACGCAGTATTTT. This encodes CASSHTDRVDTDTQYF.

The table lists this clonotype with a few counts. This chain links TRBV28 with TRBJ2-7; 9 nucleotides agree with TRBD1. The CDR3 has 18 residues. Germline V lookup: CDR1 MDHEN, CDR2 SYDVKM. V was clipped by 8 bases and J by 0 bases; unmatched bases: 17. CDR3 DNA sequence: TGTGCCAGCGGGGATCCGGGACAGGGCCCAGTGAGCTCCTACGAGCAGTACTTC. Translated, it gives CASGDPGQGPVSSYEQYF. Together with reference TRBV28 and TRBJ2-7, the CDR3 gives the full variable domain: DVKVTQSSRYLVKRTGEKVFLECVQDMDHENMFWYRQDPGLGLRLIYFSYDVKMKEKGDIPEGYSVSREKKERFSLILESASTNQTSMYLCASGDPGQGPVSSYEQYFGPGTRLTVT.

This clonotype was seen more than once but under ten times. The chain recombines TRBV12-5 with TRBJ1-5; 8 nucleotides agree with TRBD1. The CDR3 covers 17 residues. The V segment lost 1 base and the J segment 0 bases; nucleotides outside the gene matches: 5. Germline V lookup: CDR1 LGHNT, CDR2 FRNRAP. The CDR3: CASGLGRTGYSNQPQHF. CDR3 DNA sequence: TGTGCTAGTGGTTTGGGAAGGACAGGGTATAGCAATCAGCCCCAGCATTTT.

This rearrangement joins TRBV28 to TRBJ1-5; D ambiguous. Trimming left V 3 bases short and J 10 bases short, with 16 bases between. The CDR3 has 14 amino acids. The germline gives CDR1 MDHEN, CDR2 SYDVKM. The CDR3: CASSFRQGSTPQHF. The CDR3 coding sequence is TGTGCCAGCAGTTTCCGACAAGGGAGCACACCCCAGCATTTT.

This chain uses TRBV28 with TRBJ1-3; D not resolved. Germline-derived CDR1 and CDR2 are MDHEN and SYDVKM. The CDR3 length is 17 residues. The V end lost 4 bases, the J end lost 0 bases, and 16 bases lay between the germline ends. This chain's CDR3 is CASSSASGSSSGNTIYF. The CDR3, as DNA: TGTGCCAGCAGTTCTGCCTCCGGGTCAAGCTCTGGAAACACCATATATTTT.

The rearrangement joins TRBV27 to TRBJ2-1, with D possibly being TRBD1 (5 bases). Trimming cost V 7 bases and J 9 bases, with 10 bases left between them. The CDR3 has 11 residues. Per the germline V gene, CDR1 is MNHEY and CDR2 is SMNVEV (reference sequence). The CDR3 region has the DNA TGTGCCAGCATGCAGGGTGGTGAGCAGTTCTTC. Encoded protein: CASMQGGEQFF.

The chain couples TRBV7-6 to TRBJ2-3; D unresolved. Germline V gene data show CDR1 as SGHVS and CDR2 as FNYEAQ. V lost 5 bases and J 3 bases, leaving 18 bases between the germline ends. The CDR3 spans 16 residues. DNA of the CDR3: TGTGCCAGCAGCCCTTATCGGGTCATAAGTACAGATACGCAGTATTTT. It is translated as CASSPYRVISTDTQYF.

This clonotype came up a few times. The chain couples TRBV7-8 to TRBJ2-1, with TRBD2 matching 8 bases. J was trimmed by 6 bases and V by 5 bases; bases with no gene match: 3. CDR1 and CDR2 from the germline V gene are SGHVS and FQNEAQ. The CDR3 length is 13 residues. DNA for the CDR3: TGTGCCAGCAGCCATGGACTAGCCAATGAGCAGTTCTTC. This sequence encodes CASSHGLANEQFF.

The J gene is TRBJ2-7, the V gene TRBV7-9; 9 bases align to TRBD2. There are 16 residues in the CDR3. Germline trimming cut 4 bases from V and 0 bases from J; bases unmatched to any gene: 7. Germline values: CDR1 SEHNR, CDR2 FQNEAQ (reference sequence). This CDR3 reads CASSYLLAGDSYEQYF. CDR3 DNA: TGTGCCAGCAGCTACTTACTAGCGGGTGACTCCTACGAGCAGTACTTC.

This chain uses TRBV12-3 or TRBV12-4 with TRBJ2-1, with TRBD2 matching 10 bases. V shed 1 base, J shed 7 bases, and the junction held 13 bases outside the gene matches. The CDR3 is 18 residues long. The CDR3 DNA follows: TGTGCCAGCAGTTTAGGCCCTTACCTAGCGGGAGTAGGGAATGAGCAGTTCTTC. Translating it yields CASSLGPYLAGVGNEQFF.

This chain links TRBV4-2 with TRBJ2-7, with D possibly called TRBD1 or TRBD2 (6 bases each). Germline loops: CDR1 LGHNA, CDR2 YNFKEQ. Deletions cut 5 bases from V and 5 bases from J, with 19 bases between. The CDR3 extends over 15 amino acids. The CDR3 region has the DNA TGTGCCAGCAGCTACCCGGGACAAGGAGGGCACGAGCAGTACTTC. It encodes CASSYPGQGGHEQYF.

As to this clonotype: One end of the junction is discordant with germline, which a read error may explain. This sequence joins TRBV12-3 or TRBV12-4 and TRBJ2-1, with a possible D match to TRBD1 (6 bases). The CDR3 sequence is 11 residues long. In DNA form, the CDR3 reads TGTGCCAGCAGTTTAGTGGGACACTACAACTTC. Translating it yields CASSLVGHYNF.

The table lists this clonotype with a few counts. One end of the junction is discordant with germline, which a read error may explain. The chain employs TRBV25-1 and TRBJ1-6, with a tentative D call TRBD1 (6 bases). Germline lookup yields CDR1 MGHDK and CDR2 SYGVNS. The CDR3 contains 13 residues. The chain's CDR3 is CASGDRHNSPLHF. The CDR3 DNA sequence: TGTGCCAGCGGTGACAGGCATAATTCACCCCTCCACTTT.

This clonotype was seen a handful of times. This chain uses TRBV27 with TRBJ2-3; D ambiguous. The V and J ends lost 1 base and 1 base respectively, with 9 bases between them. The CDR3 sequence is 15 residues long. From germline, CDR1 is MNHEY and CDR2 SMNVEV (reference sequence). CDR3 region: CASSLYVGGTDTQYF. CDR3 DNA sequence: TGTGCCAGCAGTTTATATGTCGGTGGCACAGATACGCAGTATTTT.

The chain is built from TRBV20-1 and TRBJ2-7, with TRBD2 matching over 7 bases. This CDR3 has 13 residues. CDR1 is DFQATT and CDR2 is SNEGSKA in the germline V gene (reference sequence). The J segment lost 1 base and the V segment lost 6 bases, leaving 6 bases of the junction unmatched. The CDR3 is CSARTSRSYEQYF. CDR3 DNA sequence: TGCAGTGCACGGACTAGTAGGTCCTACGAGCAGTACTTC.

This CDR3 is CASSNPIGIYGYTF. The CDR3 region has the DNA TGTGCCAGCAGCAACCCCATAGGGATCTATGGCTACACCTTC. The gene calls are TRBV21-1 and TRBJ1-2. TRBV21-1 is classified as a pseudogene. The CDR3 loop spans 14 amino acids.

The sample holds many counts of this clonotype. V usage is TRBV5-1 and J usage is TRBJ2-7; 10 bases fit TRBD2. Looked up from germline, CDR1 is SGHRS and CDR2 is YFSETQ. The CDR3 covers 13 residues. With V trimmed by 4 bases and J by 3 bases, 1 base remained unmatched. The CDR3 sequence: CASSPSGSYEQYF. The CDR3 coding sequence is TGCGCCAGCAGCCCTAGCGGGAGCTACGAGCAGTACTTC.

The rearrangement joins TRBV12-3 or TRBV12-4 to TRBJ2-1; the match to TRBD1 covers 7 bases. The junction had 7 bases not matched to a gene; V was cut back by 3 bases and J by 2 bases. The CDR3 contains 16 residues. CDR3 in amino acids: CASSFSGQGAYNEQFF. The CDR3 region has the DNA TGTGCCAGCAGTTTTTCCGGGCAGGGGGCCTACAATGAGCAGTTCTTC.

This clonotype was picked up a small number of times. The chain uses TRBV27 and TRBJ2-2; D unresolved. The CDR3 has 13 amino acids. Germline V CDR1 and CDR2: MNHEY, SMNVEV (reference sequence). The V and J ends lost 5 bases and 5 bases respectively, with 9 bases between them. The CDR3: CASSPLETGELFF. The CDR3 coding sequence is TGTGCCAGCAGTCCCCTTGAGACCGGGGAGCTGTTTTTT.

The chain uses TRBV5-1 and TRBJ2-3, with 7 bases fitting TRBD2. In germline, CDR1 is SGHRS, CDR2 YFSETQ. The CDR3 sequence is 13 residues long. V shed 4 bases, J shed 4 bases, and the junction held 3 bases outside the gene matches. The CDR3 coding sequence is TGCGCCAGCAGCGCGGCGGGAGCAGATACGCAGTATTTT. It specifies CASSAAGADTQYF.

The J gene is TRBJ2-7, the V gene TRBV29-1; possibly TRBD1 or TRBD2 for D (5 bases each). V was trimmed by 3 bases and J by 0 bases, leaving 18 bases between them. CDR3 length: 16 residues. Germline assignment: CDR1 SQVTM and CDR2 ANQGSEA. CDR3 nucleotide sequence: TGCAGCGTTGAGGCCCCAGGGACCAACAGCTCCTACGAGCAGTACTTC. Translated: CSVEAPGTNSSYEQYF.

This clonotype was picked up a small number of times. The chain combines TRBV7-8 with TRBJ2-1; 8 positions agree with TRBD2. Germline CDR1 and CDR2: SGHVS and FQNEAQ. Germline trimming cut 5 bases from V and 4 bases from J; bases unmatched to any gene: 7. The CDR3 spans 15 residues. The CDR3 DNA sequence: TGTGCCAGCAGCGGGAGCGGGAGTAGATACAATGAGCAGTTCTTC. As protein: CASSGSGSRYNEQFF.

The V gene is TRBV20-1, the J gene TRBJ2-7, with D possibly matching TRBD2 (6 bases). Germline lookup yields CDR1 DFQATT and CDR2 SNEGSKA (reference sequence). The CDR3 contains 15 residues. The V end was cut by 3 bases, the J end by 6 bases, with 21 bases between. The CDR3 loop reads CSARGLAVEKFEQYF. In nucleotides, the CDR3 is TGCAGTGCTAGGGGCTTAGCGGTTGAAAAGTTCGAGCAGTACTTC.

This clonotype was observed a few times. The rearrangement uses TRBV2 and TRBJ2-1; D unclear. This CDR3 region has 15 residues. The V gene's germline CDR1 is SNHLY and CDR2 FYNNEI. V lost 3 bases, J lost 2 bases, and 11 bases lay in between. CDR3 amino acids: CASSDRAGPYNEQFF. CDR3 coding DNA: TGTGCCAGCAGTGATAGGGCAGGACCCTACAATGAGCAGTTCTTC.

The gene calls are TRBV7-9 and TRBJ2-1; D gene uncertain. Trimming shortened V by 5 bases and J by 7 bases, and 9 bases separated the two germline ends. Germline V gene sequence: CDR1 SEHNR, CDR2 FQNEAQ (reference sequence). The CDR3 runs 12 residues. CDR3 coding DNA: TGTGCCAGCAGCGTCCGGGTGAATGAGCAGTTCTTC. It is translated as CASSVRVNEQFF.

There are a few counts of this clonotype. The chain employs TRBV9 and TRBJ2-7, with D uncertain. With 4 bases removed from V and 4 bases from J, the gap between germline ends came to 9 bases. The CDR3 runs 12 residues. Germline CDR1 SGDLS, CDR2 YYNGEE. The CDR3 reads CASSPNDYEQYF. The CDR3 nucleotides read TGTGCCAGCAGCCCAAATGATTACGAGCAGTACTTC.